The 23 T cell receptor beta chains below all came from one sample that was sequenced in a study of T cells in narcolepsy. Only in-frame clones appear in the TCRdb table, and some are missing; sequencing was by immunoSEQ multiplex PCR. The sample has around 30,000 clones, about four fifths seen once. The specimen was CD45RA- memory CD4+ T cells from PBMCs. Source of these receptors: a human donor with narcolepsy.

In the case of this clone: Other DNA sequences within the sample encode an identical CDR3. This CDR3 is CASSWGPNYEQYF. CDR3 DNA sequence: TGTGCCAGCAGCTGGGGCCCTAACTACGAGCAGTACTTC. This chain uses TRBV7-6 with TRBJ2-7; possible D gene TRBD1, 5 bases. Germline values: CDR1 SGHVS, CDR2 FNYEAQ. This CDR3 comprises 13 residues. V lost 4 bases to trimming and J lost 3 bases, with 10 bases between them.

The chain uses TRBV5-1 and TRBJ2-3; tentatively, D is TRBD2 (6 bases). The CDR3 covers 15 residues. Deletions cut 2 bases from V and 3 bases from J, with 13 bases between. Germline assignment: CDR1 SGHRS and CDR2 YFSETQ. CDR3 DNA: TGCGCCAGCAGCTTAGGAGGCGGGATTACAGATACGCAGTATTTT. Translated, it gives CASSLGGGITDTQYF.

The V gene is TRBV5-4, the J gene TRBJ2-1, with 13 bases matching TRBD2. J lost 7 bases, V lost 2 bases, and 6 bases had no gene match. Per the germline V gene, CDR1 is SGHNT and CDR2 is YYREEE (reference sequence). The CDR3 runs 16 residues. In nucleotides, the CDR3 is TGTGCCAGCAGCTTACCGGGACTAGCGGGGTATAATGAGCAGTTCTTC. Translated: CASSLPGLAGYNEQFF.

CDR3 residues: CASSLDSGNSGANVLTF. The CDR3 nucleotides read TGTGCCAGCAGCTTGGATTCAGGGAATTCTGGGGCCAACGTCCTGACTTTC. The V gene is TRBV5-6, the J gene TRBJ2-6; maybe TRBD1 (5 bases). V shed 0 bases and J shed 1 base, with 11 bases lying between them. This CDR3 region has 17 residues. Germline CDR1 SGHDT, CDR2 YYEEEE. Looking up the rest from reference TRBV5-6 and TRBJ2-6 gives the full variable domain: DAGVTQSPTHLIKTRGQQVTLRCSPKSGHDTVSWYQQALGQGPQFIFQYYEEEERQRGNFPDRFSGHQFPNYSSELNVNALLLGDSALYLCASSLDSGNSGANVLTFGAGSRLTVL.

V and J are TRBV27 and TRBJ2-7; the D gene could be TRBD1 or TRBD2 (5 bases each). Germline lookup yields CDR1 MNHEY and CDR2 SMNVEV (reference sequence). V dropped 6 bases and J dropped 3 bases, with 24 bases sitting between them. This CDR3 spans 17 amino acids. The CDR3 bases are TGTGCCAGCAGCTACACCTCCGGGGCCGCCAATTACTACGAGCAGTACTTC. Protein product: CASSYTSGAANYYEQYF.

A few counts support this clone. The rearrangement links TRBV5-1 to TRBJ2-1, with D perhaps TRBD1 or TRBD2 (5 bases each). The CDR3 loop spans 14 amino acids. V lost 3 bases and J lost 6, with 13 bases in between. CDR1 SGHRS and CDR2 YFSETQ come from the germline V gene. CDR3 sequence (DNA): TGCGCCAGCAGCTCTCCGGGACGGGTCAATGAGCAGTTCTTC. It translates to CASSSPGRVNEQFF.

This chain joins TRBV7-9 and TRBJ1-3; D is undetermined. The CDR3 length is 15 residues. V lost 4 bases and J lost 0, with 10 bases in between. From germline, CDR1 is SEHNR and CDR2 FQNEAQ (reference sequence). In DNA form, the CDR3 reads TGTGCCAGCAGCTCACTCACGATCTCTGGAAACACCATATATTTT. Translation: CASSSLTISGNTIYF.

This chain connects TRBV2 to TRBJ1-1, with 9 bases identical to TRBD1. This CDR3 spans 15 amino acids. V lost 6 bases to trimming and J lost 1 base; unmatched junction nucleotides: 6. In germline, CDR1 is SNHLY, CDR2 FYNNEI. The CDR3 spells CASRYRGRGNTEAFF. Written as DNA, the CDR3 is TGTGCCAGCAGATACAGGGGGCGGGGGAACACTGAAGCTTTCTTT.

This chain uses TRBV6-1 with TRBJ1-6, with a weak D call TRBD1 (5 bases). Germline V gives CDR1 MNHNS, CDR2 SASEGT. The CDR3 consists of 12 residues. V was cut by 10 bases and J by 10 bases, with 14 bases left in between. The chain's CDR3 is CAISQGASPLHF. The CDR3 DNA reads as TGTGCCATATCGCAGGGTGCCTCACCCCTCCACTTT.

The V and J genes are TRBV5-1 and TRBJ1-5, with 8 bases fitting TRBD1. V shed 0 bases, J shed 4 bases, and the junction held 3 bases outside the gene matches. The CDR3 runs to 15 residues. Germline values: CDR1 SGHRS, CDR2 YFSETQ. CDR3 nucleotides: TGCGCCAGCAGCTTGGGTACAGGGGGTAATCAGCCCCAGCATTTT. This sequence encodes CASSLGTGGNQPQHF.

The V call is TRBV6-1, the J call TRBJ1-4; D remains ambiguous. The V and J ends lost 6 bases and 7 bases respectively, with 6 bases between them. Germline V gene data show CDR1 as MNHNS and CDR2 as SASEGT. The CDR3 spans 11 residues. In DNA, the CDR3 is TGTGCCAGCAGGGTGGGTGAAAAACTGTTTTTT. It yields the protein CASRVGEKLFF.

The chain has TRBV2 and TRBJ1-1, with a possible D match to TRBD1 (5 bases). Germline V gene sequence: CDR1 SNHLY, CDR2 FYNNEI. CDR3 length: 16 residues. Trimming took 3 bases from V and 6 from J, leaving 20 bases between them. The CDR3 region is CASSDLRLGQGSEAFF. CDR3 nucleotides: TGTGCCAGCAGTGATCTTCGACTCGGACAAGGTTCTGAAGCTTTCTTT.

J is TRBJ2-3 and V is TRBV10-3, with 7 bases that match TRBD2. J gave up 5 bases and V 1 base, and 9 bases lay outside the gene matches. Germline V gene data show CDR1 as ENHRY and CDR2 as SYGVKD. The CDR3 is made up of 16 amino acids. The CDR3 DNA follows: TGTGCCATCAGTGAGTATGAGACTGGCGGGGGAGATACGCAGTATTTT. This translates into CAISEYETGGGDTQYF.

V usage is TRBV29-1 and J usage is TRBJ2-3, with a possible D match to TRBD2 (7 bases). V lost 7 bases and J 3 bases, leaving 14 bases between the germline ends. CDR1 SQVTM and CDR2 ANQGSEA come from the germline V gene. This CDR3 comprises 13 residues. CDR3 nucleotides: TGCAGCGAAAACAGGGAGGGGACAGATACGCAGTATTTT. Residues: CSENREGTDTQYF.

As for this clone: The conserved phenylalanine or tryptophan is not found at the CDR3 terminus, so this likely reflects a read error. V is TRBV6-1 and J is TRBJ1-2; D may be TRBD1 (6 bases). Germline CDR1 is MNHNS and CDR2 is SASEGT. The CDR3 has 15 residues. Deletions cut 2 bases from V and 2 bases from J, with 12 bases between. The CDR3 reads CASSERTGANYGYTS. The CDR3 nucleotides are TGTGCCAGCAGTGAAAGGACGGGGGCGAACTATGGCTACACCTCC.

The sample holds a few counts of this clone. The CDR3 DNA follows: TGTGCCAGTAGTCGGGGCCAGACAGGGGATAATGAAAAACTGTTTTTT. Translation gives CASSRGQTGDNEKLFF. J is TRBJ1-4 and V is TRBV19; 8 bases map to TRBD1. This CDR3 contains 16 residues. Germline CDR1 and CDR2: LNHDA and SQIVND (reference sequence). With V trimmed by 5 bases and J by 4 bases, 9 bases remained unmatched.

The chain couples TRBV14 to TRBJ2-4, with D possibly being TRBD1 or TRBD2 (6 bases each). Per germline, CDR1 SGHDN and CDR2 FVKESK. This CDR3 is built from 18 residues. Trimming cost V 2 bases and J 6 bases, with 23 bases left between them. CDR3 DNA sequence: TGTGCCAGCAGCCAACGCGCGGGGTGGGGGCCCGATAGAAACATTCAGTACTTC. Translation: CASSQRAGWGPDRNIQYF.

The V gene is TRBV29-1, the J gene TRBJ2-2; D tentatively reads TRBD1 or TRBD2 (7 bases each). Germline V gene lookup returns CDR1 SQVTM and CDR2 ANQGSEA. The CDR3 has 14 amino acids. Trimming removed 4 bases from V and 8 bases from J, with 17 bases in between. The CDR3 here is CSVGQGGGEGELFF. CDR3 nucleotide sequence: TGCAGCGTTGGGCAGGGGGGGGGAGAGGGGGAGCTGTTTTTT.

In its sample, this clone was seen once. CDR3 bases: TGTGCCAGCAGCTTAGATGGTTTGGTGGGAATGAACACTGAAGCTTTCTTT. Its protein is CASSLDGLVGMNTEAFF. The chain links TRBV7-9 to TRBJ1-1; D call uncertain. The germline CDR1 and CDR2 sequences are SEHNR and FQNEAQ (reference sequence). CDR3 size: 17 residues. V lost 1 base to trimming and J lost 0 bases, with 15 bases between them.

This chain joins TRBV7-9 and TRBJ2-7; D is unresolved. The V end was cut by 0 bases, the J end by 0 bases, with 15 bases between. The CDR3 is 17 amino acids. Germline CDR1 reads SEHNR; CDR2 reads FQNEAQ (reference sequence). The CDR3, as DNA: TGTGCCAGCAGCTTAGCGGTGGGCCAGAGCCTCTCCTACGAGCAGTACTTC. Residues: CASSLAVGQSLSYEQYF.

The chain recombines TRBV27 with TRBJ1-1, with D possibly being TRBD1 (6 bases). V gave up 9 bases and J gave up 4 bases, with 30 bases separating them. This CDR3 spans 18 amino acids. Germline V lookup: CDR1 MNHEY, CDR2 SMNVEV (reference sequence). CDR3 residues: CARRRAGGLNLESTEAFF. DNA for the CDR3: TGTGCCAGGCGTAGGGCCGGGGGGCTAAACCTTGAGAGCACTGAAGCTTTCTTT.

The chain combines TRBV6-6 with TRBJ1-2; 9 positions match TRBD1. Per germline, CDR1 MNHNY and CDR2 SVGAGI (reference sequence). Trimming cost V 6 bases and J 2 bases; bases outside gene matches: 4. This CDR3 contains 14 residues. CDR3 nucleotides: TGTGCCAGCAGGCGACAGGGGGGGAACTATGGCTACACCTTC. Translated: CASRRQGGNYGYTF.

The V call is TRBV27, the J call TRBJ2-5; TRBD2 agrees at 12 bases. The germline V gene has CDR1 MNHEY and CDR2 SMNVEV (reference sequence). The CDR3 consists of 16 residues. Trimming took 5 bases from V and 3 from J; bases not matched to a gene: 7. CDR3 in amino acids: CASSRRLAGAEETQYF. CDR3 coding DNA: TGTGCCAGCAGTCGCCGACTAGCGGGGGCGGAAGAGACCCAGTACTTC.